The clone carrying this T cell receptor beta chain was recorded at least ten times. This CDR3 contains 15 residues. The V gene end was trimmed by 4 bases and the J gene end by 4 bases; junction bases not matched to a gene: 7. Germline CDR1 and CDR2: SGDLS and YYNGEE. The data stem from a study of T cells of healthy individuals. Using its own MiXCR run on the 5' RACE reads, TCRdb lists one record per CDR3 protein. The table includes some 100,000 distinct CDR3 sequences, approximately 16% detected once. The J gene is TRBJ2-3, the V gene TRBV9, with 9 bases aligning to TRBD1. This sequence was found in a human donor in good health. The DNA of the CDR3 is TGTGCCAGCAGCTTCGGGACAGGGCGGTCAGATACGCAGTATTTT. It codes for CASSFGTGRSDTQYF. Combining the CDR3 with reference TRBV9 and TRBJ2-3 gives the whole variable domain DSGVTQTPKHLITATGQRVTLRCSPRSGDLSVYWYQQSLDQGLQFLIQYYNGEERAKGNILERFSAQQFPDLHSELNLSSLELGDSALYFCASSFGTGRSDTQYFGPGTRLTVL.